These 25 T cell receptor beta chains were sequenced from one sample in a study of blood T cell repertoires in COVID-19. TCRdb's copy holds only in-frame clones and misses some; the assay was immunoSEQ multiplex PCR. The table records 160,000 or so clones, roughly 80% of them present only once. Sequenced input: PBMCs or T cells enriched from blood (not recorded which). Receptor source: a woman aged 45-60 years who had recovered from COVID-19.

The chain combines TRBV29-1 with TRBJ2-4, with 8 bases lining up with TRBD1. The length of the CDR3 is 14 residues. Trimming at V came to 6 bases and at J to 8 bases, leaving 12 bases not matched to a gene. Germline CDR1 is SQVTM and CDR2 is ANQGSEA. CDR3 loop: CSVAPQGVGDIQYF. The CDR3 DNA follows: TGCAGCGTCGCACCACAGGGGGTGGGGGACATTCAGTACTTC.

The genes are TRBV20-1 and TRBJ2-1; 13 nucleotides line up with TRBD2. Trimming removed 3 bases from V and 9 bases from J; junction bases left unmatched: 11. Germline V lookup: CDR1 DFQATT, CDR2 SNEGSKA (reference sequence). The CDR3 runs 16 residues. CDR3 loop: CSASRLAGGSRREQFF. CDR3 nucleotides: TGCAGTGCTAGTAGACTAGCGGGAGGCTCAAGGCGTGAGCAGTTCTTC.

On this clone: At one end, the junction sequence differs from germline, possibly due to a read error. The chain carries TRBV7-7 and TRBJ1-5; D is possibly TRBD1 (5 bases). CDR1 SSHAT and CDR2 FNYEAQ come from the germline V gene (reference sequence). The CDR3 totals 17 residues. The CDR3 protein is CASSFNQGTRSNRPQHF. The CDR3 nucleotides read TGTGCTAGCAGCTTTAATCAGGGCACCAGGAGTAATCGGCCCCAGCATTTT.

V gene TRBV7-9 combines with J gene TRBJ2-3; the match to TRBD2 covers 11 bases. Germline V lookup: CDR1 SEHNR, CDR2 FQNEAQ (reference sequence). This CDR3 contains 19 residues. V dropped 5 bases and J dropped 0; count of bases not matched to a gene: 13. CDR3 DNA sequence: TGTGCCAGCAGCCGATACAAAGCCGGGACTAGCGGTAGCACAGATACGCAGTATTTT. It translates to CASSRYKAGTSGSTDTQYF. The full variable domain, rest sourced from reference TRBV7-9 and TRBJ2-3, is DTGVSQNPRHKITKRGQNVTFRCDPISEHNRLYWYRQTLGQGPEFLTYFQNEAQLEKSRLLSDRFSAERPKGSFSTLEIQRTEQGDSAMYLCASSRYKAGTSGSTDTQYFGPGTRLTVL.

The J gene is TRBJ2-1, the V gene TRBV6-2 or TRBV6-3; D unclear. Germline CDR1 MNHEY, CDR2 SVGEGT. V was trimmed by 6 bases and J by 5 bases, leaving 8 bases between them. The CDR3 extends over 12 amino acids. The chain's CDR3 is CASSRANNEQFF. The CDR3 DNA follows: TGTGCCAGCAGCCGGGCTAACAATGAGCAGTTCTTC.

This rearrangement joins TRBV7-6 to TRBJ2-1, with TRBD1 matching 11 bases. The V gene end was trimmed by 4 bases and the J gene end by 4 bases; junction bases not matched to a gene: 3. The CDR3 totals 15 residues. Germline loops: CDR1 SGHVS, CDR2 FNYEAQ. The CDR3: CASSYGTGGYNEQFF. CDR3 nucleotides: TGTGCCAGCAGCTACGGGACAGGGGGGTACAATGAGCAGTTCTTC. The whole variable domain, filled in from reference TRBV7-6 and TRBJ2-1, reads GAGVSQSPRYKVTKRGQDVALRCDPISGHVSLYWYRQALGQGPEFLTYFNYEAQQDKSGLPNDRFSAERPEGSISTLTIQRTEQRDSAMYRCASSYGTGGYNEQFFGPGTRLTVL.

The V call is TRBV7-9, the J call TRBJ2-7; maybe TRBD1 (6 bases). The germline CDR1 and CDR2 sequences are SEHNR and FQNEAQ (reference sequence). Deletions cut 4 bases from V and 3 bases from J, with 7 bases between. This CDR3 contains 12 residues. The CDR3 DNA reads TGTGCCAGCAGCTCACAGGGCTACGAGCAGTACTTC. Residues: CASSSQGYEQYF.

V usage is TRBV6-5 and J usage is TRBJ1-2; the D is unclear. Trimming shortened V by 2 bases and J by 4 bases, and 11 bases separated the two germline ends. This CDR3 spans 14 amino acids. From germline, CDR1 is MNHEY and CDR2 SVGAGI. The CDR3 nucleotides are TGTGCCAGCAGTTACAATCCCGCGCTCTATGGCTACACCTTC. It encodes CASSYNPALYGYTF.

V gene TRBV7-2 combines with J gene TRBJ2-5, with 9 bases aligning to TRBD2. Germline trimming cut 5 bases from V and 5 bases from J; bases unmatched to any gene: 6. Germline V gives CDR1 SGHTA, CDR2 FQGNSA. The CDR3 has 14 amino acids. The CDR3 sequence is CASSRSAGGETQYF. CDR3 in DNA: TGTGCCAGCAGCCGGAGCGCGGGGGGGGAGACCCAGTACTTC.

The chain uses TRBV25-1 and TRBJ2-1; 11 nucleotides line up with TRBD2. The V segment lost 0 bases and the J segment 7 bases; nucleotides outside the gene matches: 5. CDR1 and CDR2 from the germline V gene are MGHDK and SYGVNS. This CDR3 has 16 amino acids. Written as DNA, the CDR3 is TGTGCCAGCAGTGAATATACTAGCGGGAGAGTTAATGAGCAGTTCTTC. Its protein product is CASSEYTSGRVNEQFF.

The V call is TRBV2, the J call TRBJ2-3, with 7 bases lining up with TRBD1. The CDR3 has 14 amino acids. Per the germline V gene, CDR1 is SNHLY and CDR2 is FYNNEI. The junction had 6 bases not matched to a gene; V was cut back by 5 bases and J by 4 bases. The CDR3 region has the DNA TGTGCCAGCAGTACCAGGACAGGTCCAGATACGCAGTATTTT. Protein: CASSTRTGPDTQYF.

The J gene is TRBJ2-7, the V gene TRBV6-5, with D maybe TRBD2 (6 bases). Germline CDR1 and CDR2: MNHEY and SVGAGI. The CDR3 loop spans 14 amino acids. Trimming stripped 8 bases from V and 0 bases from J, with 14 bases between. CDR3 region: CASGGSGISYEQYF. The CDR3 bases are TGTGCCAGCGGGGGGTCCGGTATCTCCTACGAGCAGTACTTC.

The gene calls are TRBV19 and TRBJ1-2, with 9 bases identical to TRBD1. V gave up 8 bases and J gave up 8 bases; unmatched junction bases: 15. The CDR3 loop spans 15 amino acids. CDR1 and CDR2 (germline): LNHDA, SQIVND (reference sequence). For the CDR3, the DNA is TGTGCCAGTCATATCGCCGCGACAGGGGGTCACGGCTACACCTTC. This translates into CASHIAATGGHGYTF.

This rearrangement joins TRBV3-1 (or the pseudogene TRBV3-2) to TRBJ2-1; D is unclear. Trimming pared 3 bases from V and 9 bases from J, leaving 9 bases between. The CDR3 loop spans 12 amino acids. The germline V gene has CDR1 LGHDT and CDR2 YNNKEL (reference sequence). CDR3 protein: CASSQVGSEQFF. The CDR3 nucleotides read TGTGCCAGCAGCCAGGTGGGCTCTGAGCAGTTCTTC.

Note on this clone: The junction does not match germline at one end; this may be a read error. The gene calls are TRBV28 and TRBJ1-5, with TRBD1 matching 7 bases. CDR3 length: 12 residues. Germline V gene lookup returns CDR1 MDHEN and CDR2 SYDVKM. The CDR3 region is CAGRQGDQPQHF. CDR3 nucleotide sequence: TGTGCCGGCAGACAGGGCGATCAGCCCCAGCATTTT.

The chain has TRBV12-3 or TRBV12-4 and TRBJ2-7, with D maybe TRBD1 (6 bases). CDR3 length: 13 residues. Deletions cut 6 bases from V and 0 bases from J, with 9 bases between. The CDR3, as DNA: TGTGCCAGCAGGCGACAGGCCTCCTACGAGCAGTACTTC. Its translation: CASRRQASYEQYF.

CDR3 residues: CASSRQFTYEQYF. CDR3 sequence (DNA): TGTGCCAGCAGCCGACAGTTTACCTACGAGCAGTACTTC. This rearrangement joins TRBV27 to TRBJ2-7; TRBD1 is a possible D gene (5 bases). The V end was cut by 6 bases, the J end by 2 bases, with 11 bases between. The CDR3 length is 13 residues. CDR1 MNHEY and CDR2 SMNVEV come from the germline V gene (reference sequence).

This chain connects TRBV10-3 to TRBJ2-3; 14 bases are shared with TRBD2. From germline, CDR1 is ENHRY and CDR2 SYGVKD. V gave up 4 bases and J gave up 3 bases; unmatched junction bases: 6. This CDR3 contains 17 residues. DNA of the CDR3: TGTGCCATCAGTGGCACGACTAGCGGGGGGGCAACAGATACGCAGTATTTT. It codes for CAISGTTSGGATDTQYF.

V usage is TRBV6-5 and J usage is TRBJ2-7; 10 bases line up with TRBD1. The germline CDR1 and CDR2 sequences are MNHEY and SVGAGI. After removal of 4 bases from V and 7 bases from J, the junction contained 7 bases not matched to a gene. This CDR3 comprises 14 residues. For the CDR3, the DNA is TGTGCCAGCAGTTCAAGACAGGGGGCGTCTGAGCAGTACTTC. This codes for CASSSRQGASEQYF.

The J gene is TRBJ2-2, the V gene TRBV3-1 (or the pseudogene TRBV3-2); 11 bases match TRBD2. After removal of 4 bases from V and 7 bases from J, the junction contained 8 bases not matched to a gene. There are 16 residues in the CDR3. CDR1 LGHDT and CDR2 YNNKEL come from the germline V gene (reference sequence). CDR3: CASSLFSGGAGGELFF. CDR3 DNA: TGTGCCAGCAGCCTTTTTAGCGGGGGGGCCGGCGGGGAGCTGTTTTTT.

The CDR3 is CSVTVVYGYTF. The CDR3, as DNA: TGCAGCGTTACTGTCGTCTATGGCTACACCTTC. The chain couples TRBV29-1 to TRBJ1-2; D is unclear. The CDR3 contains 11 residues. Germline CDR1 SQVTM, CDR2 ANQGSEA. The V end lost 5 bases, the J end lost 4 bases, and 8 bases lay between the germline ends.

The chain combines TRBV5-1 with TRBJ1-5; no clear D gene. V lost 7 bases and J 1 base, leaving 15 bases between the germline ends. CDR3 size: 15 residues. The germline V gene has CDR1 SGHRS and CDR2 YFSETQ. CDR3 DNA sequence: TGCGCCAGCCGGACCCTTCCGGGGAGCAATCAGCCCCAGCATTTT. It is translated as CASRTLPGSNQPQHF.

The chain joins TRBV11-3 to TRBJ1-3, with 8 bases aligning to TRBD1. V lost 1 base to trimming and J lost 2 bases; unmatched junction nucleotides: 10. Germline V lookup: CDR1 SGHNT, CDR2 YENEEA. The CDR3 runs 18 residues. CDR3 sequence reads: CASSLATGTGWPGNTIYF. CDR3 in DNA: TGTGCCAGCAGCTTAGCAACCGGGACAGGCTGGCCTGGAAACACCATATATTTT. The whole variable domain, remainder taken from reference TRBV11-3 and TRBJ1-3, is EAGVVQSPRYKIIEKKQPVAFWCNPISGHNTLYWYLQNLGQGPELLIRYENEEAVDDSQLPKDRFSAERLKGVDSTLKIQPAELGDSAVYLCASSLATGTGWPGNTIYFGEGSWLTVV.

V is TRBV6-5 and J is TRBJ1-5; weak D call: TRBD1 (5 bases). The CDR3 contains 14 residues. Germline-derived CDR1 and CDR2 are MNHEY and SVGAGI. V gave up 6 bases and J gave up 2 bases, with 11 bases separating them. The CDR3 spells CASSSGLGNQPQHF. DNA for the CDR3: TGTGCCAGCAGCTCAGGGTTGGGCAATCAGCCCCAGCATTTT.

The chain recombines TRBV5-6 with TRBJ2-1; TRBD2 aligns across 8 bases. V trimming: 4 bases; J trimming: 8 bases; junction bases outside the gene matches: 8. Germline CDR1 SGHDT, CDR2 YYEEEE. The CDR3 length is 14 residues. The CDR3, as DNA: TGTGCCAGCAGCAAAGGGACTAGTTTCGATGAGCAGTTCTTC. Translation: CASSKGTSFDEQFF.